These 18 T cell receptor beta chains were all obtained from the same sample, sequenced in a study of shared clonotypes between healthy human individuals. Libraries were prepared by immunoSEQ multiplex PCR; TCRdb keeps only in-frame clonotypes and omits some of them. The sample holds fewer than 350,000 clones, around 86% seen once. The material sequenced was memory CD8+ T cells sorted from blood. Sample subset: CD45RO+ cells pooled with CCR7-negative TemRA cells. Every receptor here comes from a man between 18 and 35 years old in good health.

The rearrangement links TRBV2 to TRBJ2-3, with 9 nucleotides matching TRBD1. With 8 bases clipped from V and 4 bases from J, the junction kept 7 bases outside the gene matches. The CDR3 is made up of 14 amino acids. From germline, CDR1 is SNHLY and CDR2 FYNNEI. The chain's CDR3 is CASVQGASADTQYF. The CDR3 DNA is TGTGCCAGCGTACAGGGGGCGAGCGCAGATACGCAGTATTTT. The variable domain in full, completed from reference TRBV2 and TRBJ2-3, reads EPEVTQTPSHQVTQMGQEVILRCVPISNHLYFYWYRQILGQKVEFLVSFYNNEISEKSEIFDDQFSVERPDGSNFTLKIRSTKLEDSAMYFCASVQGASADTQYFGPGTRLTVL.

This chain connects TRBV5-1 to TRBJ1-2, with 8 bases identical to TRBD1. The germline CDR1 and CDR2 sequences are SGHRS and YFSETQ. The trim removed 4 bases at V and 3 bases at J, leaving 8 bases unmatched. The CDR3 sequence is 15 residues long. The CDR3 DNA reads as TGCGCCAGCAGCGTACTGACAGGGGTGGACTATGGCTACACCTTC. Translated: CASSVLTGVDYGYTF.

This sequence joins TRBV27 and TRBJ2-7; D may be TRBD2 (6 bases). CDR1 is MNHEY and CDR2 is SMNVEV in the germline V gene (reference sequence). V was cut by 4 bases and J by 7 bases, with 17 bases left in between. The CDR3 has 14 residues. The CDR3 is CASSYGTGVGEQYF. CDR3 nucleotide sequence: TGTGCCAGCAGTTACGGAACGGGAGTGGGAGAGCAGTACTTC.

V gene TRBV4-1 combines with J gene TRBJ2-7; D is uncertain. The germline CDR1 and CDR2 sequences are MGHRA and YSYEKL. V was pared by 0 bases and J by 1 base, with 10 bases between. There are 15 residues in the CDR3. The CDR3 is CASSQDFSHSYEQYF. CDR3 bases: TGCGCCAGCAGCCAAGATTTCAGCCATTCCTACGAGCAGTACTTC.

The rearrangement links TRBV18 to TRBJ2-1, with 11 bases that match TRBD2. V shed 3 bases, J shed 5 bases, and the junction held 6 bases outside the gene matches. From germline, CDR1 is KGHSH and CDR2 LQKENI. The CDR3 spans 16 residues. The DNA for the CDR3 is TGTGCCAGCTCACCCTTAGCGGGAGGGACCGACAATGAGCAGTTCTTC. As protein: CASSPLAGGTDNEQFF. Full variable domain (rest looked up from reference TRBV18 and TRBJ2-1): NAGVMQNPRHLVRRRGQEARLRCSPMKGHSHVYWYRQLPEEGLKFMVYLQKENIIDESGMPKERFSAEFPKEGPSILRIQQVVRGDSAAYFCASSPLAGGTDNEQFFGPGTRLTVL.

The rearrangement joins TRBV18 to TRBJ2-5; no clear D. Germline assignment: CDR1 KGHSH and CDR2 LQKENI. Trimming took off 0 bases at V and 5 bases at J, with 13 bases between the two ends. This CDR3 has 15 residues. CDR3 coding DNA: TGTGCCAGCTCACCACCGGACCTCCGATGGGAGACCCAGTACTTC. It yields the protein CASSPPDLRWETQYF.

The chain uses TRBV9 and TRBJ2-7, with D perhaps TRBD2 (5 bases). This CDR3 contains 14 residues. V was cut by 0 bases and J by 2 bases, with 9 bases left in between. Germline V gene lookup returns CDR1 SGDLS and CDR2 YYNGEE. CDR3 in amino acids: CASSVGAAPYEQYF. CDR3 in DNA: TGTGCCAGCAGCGTAGGAGCGGCCCCCTACGAGCAGTACTTC.

V usage is TRBV7-9 and J usage is TRBJ1-6, with D possibly being TRBD1 (6 bases). Trimming removed 4 bases at V and 6 bases at J, with 10 bases between. This CDR3 has 14 residues. Germline CDR1 reads SEHNR; CDR2 reads FQNEAQ (reference sequence). This chain's CDR3 is CASSSGGRNSPLHF. DNA of the CDR3: TGTGCCAGCAGCTCGGGGGGGCGTAATTCACCCCTCCACTTT.

The V and J genes are TRBV28 and TRBJ2-5; 13 bases agree with TRBD2. The DNA end lines up better with TRBJ2-7; the J call may be wrong. The CDR3 sequence is 15 residues long. Germline V lookup: CDR1 MDHEN, CDR2 SYDVKM. This CDR3 is CASSPWTSGSVEQYF. CDR3 DNA: TGTGCCAGCAGTCCCTGGACTAGCGGGAGTGTCGAGCAGTACTTC.

The chain carries TRBV12-5 and TRBJ2-5; no firm D call. Trimming took off 4 bases at V and 4 bases at J, with 10 bases between the two ends. CDR3 size: 13 residues. Germline loops: CDR1 LGHNT, CDR2 FRNRAP. CDR3 in DNA: TGTGCTAGTGGTTCCGTCCCAGGAGAGACCCAGTACTTC. Translation: CASGSVPGETQYF.

This sequence joins TRBV19 and TRBJ2-3, with 7 bases lining up with TRBD2. Germline V gives CDR1 LNHDA, CDR2 SQIVND (reference sequence). This CDR3 is built from 16 residues. The V and J ends lost 6 bases and 3 bases, in that order; junction bases with no gene match: 12. CDR3 in amino acids: CASSNIREVATDTQYF. The DNA of the CDR3 is TGTGCCAGTAGCAATATCCGGGAGGTTGCGACAGATACGCAGTATTTT.

The rearrangement joins TRBV25-1 to TRBJ2-7; possible D gene TRBD2, 7 bases. Trimming stripped 8 bases from V and 0 bases from J, with 14 bases between. Germline V lookup: CDR1 MGHDK, CDR2 SYGVNS. CDR3 length equals 14 residues. The CDR3 here is CASGGGPGSYEQYF. The CDR3 DNA follows: TGTGCCAGCGGGGGGGGGCCGGGCTCCTACGAGCAGTACTTC.

The chain joins TRBV30 to TRBJ1-5; D gene unclear. The CDR3 is 12 residues long. The germline V gene has CDR1 GTSNPN and CDR2 SVGIG (reference sequence). V shed 1 base and J shed 3 bases, with 4 bases lying between them. CDR3 sequence: CAWSDPNQPQHF. CDR3 in DNA: TGTGCCTGGAGTGATCCCAATCAGCCCCAGCATTTT. Full variable domain (missing parts from reference TRBV30 and TRBJ1-5): SQTIHQWPATLVQPVGSPLSLECTVEGTSNPNLYWYRQAAGRGLQLLFYSVGIGQISSEVPQNLSASRPQDRQFILSSKKLLLSDSGFYLCAWSDPNQPQHFGDGTRLSIL.

This clone occurred once. The gene calls are TRBV9 and TRBJ2-1; TRBD2 aligns across 15 bases. The CDR3 length is 20 residues. Germline V gene data show CDR1 as SGDLS and CDR2 as YYNGEE. V was clipped by 3 bases and J by 3 bases; unmatched bases: 13. CDR3 sequence reads: CASSEGLAGGSSVVYNEQFF. Here the CDR3 DNA reads TGTGCCAGCAGCGAGGGACTAGCGGGAGGAAGCTCGGTGGTCTACAATGAGCAGTTCTTC.

The rearrangement uses TRBV30 and TRBJ2-7, with D possibly being TRBD2 (5 bases). V lost 2 bases and J 6 bases, leaving 8 bases between the germline ends. The CDR3 spans 11 residues. CDR1 GTSNPN and CDR2 SVGIG come from the germline V gene (reference sequence). The CDR3 DNA reads TGTGCCTGGAGTTCCAGCGGCGAGCAGTACTTC. This gives the protein CAWSSSGEQYF.

The chain uses TRBV6-5 and TRBJ2-3; 9 bases agree with TRBD1. Germline V CDR1 and CDR2: MNHEY, SVGAGI. V gave up 5 bases and J gave up 9 bases; unmatched junction bases: 9. CDR3 length: 14 residues. The CDR3 DNA is TGTGCCAGCAGTAGGGGACAGGGTTTTAGCACGCAGTATTTT. Translating it yields CASSRGQGFSTQYF.

The chain is built from TRBV4-1 and TRBJ2-7; 9 nucleotides match TRBD1. V dropped 4 bases and J dropped 5; count of bases not matched to a gene: 9. Germline CDR1 MGHRA, CDR2 YSYEKL. The CDR3 consists of 15 residues. The CDR3 sequence: CASSLSPGTGNEQYF. The CDR3 DNA reads as TGCGCCAGCAGCCTAAGCCCCGGGACAGGGAACGAGCAGTACTTC.

V gene TRBV7-9 combines with J gene TRBJ2-5; D perhaps matches TRBD2 (5 bases). CDR1 and CDR2 from the germline V gene are SEHNR and FQNEAQ (reference sequence). The CDR3 spans 13 residues. V lost 0 bases to trimming and J lost 5 bases, with 7 bases between them. CDR3 in amino acids: CASSLAPGETQYF. The CDR3 nucleotides are TGTGCCAGCAGCTTAGCGCCGGGGGAGACCCAGTACTTC.